The clone carrying this T cell receptor (beta chain) was detected ten times or more. Its specificity is not known. This sample is drawn from a study of T cells after posttransplantation cyclophosphamide. Germline values: CDR1 GTSNPN, CDR2 SVGIG (reference sequence). Trimming removed 2 bases from V and 1 base from J, with 6 bases in between. The CDR3 consists of 13 residues. Method: immunoSEQ multiplex PCR; TCRdb's copy keeps in-frame clones and lacks some. The sample yields just over 25,000 clones, without any singletons. Study-level results: Later blood repertoires were often dominated by clones from the donor CD8+ memory compartment.

The TCR sequence derives from a man between 50 and 59 years old in good health, CMV-negative, and a related stem cell transplant donor. V and J are TRBV30 and TRBJ1-5; D is unresolved. The specimen sequenced was PBMCs. CDR3 protein: CAWSRESNQPQHF. CDR3 coding DNA: TGTGCCTGGAGTAGGGAGAGCAATCAGCCCCAGCATTTT.